This T cell receptor beta chain was retrieved from a study of T-cell reconstitution after alpha-beta-depleted transplantation in children. The CDR3 runs 15 residues. Germline V gives CDR1 SQVTM, CDR2 ANQGSEA. The V and J ends lost 7 bases and 1 base, in that order; junction bases with no gene match: 5. Construction of the TCRbeta library involved unique molecular identifiers. TCRdb itself ran the PCR reads through MiXCR, one entry per CDR3 protein. The sample contains 230,000 or so distinct CDR3 sequences, 9.7% of which appear only once. This clonotype has at least ten counts. The receptor's source is a human donor who donated a stem cell graft to a child with SCID. J is TRBJ2-3 and V is TRBV29-1; TRBD2 aligns across 13 bases. Sequenced here: PBMCs from the stem cell graft donor, sampled from the stem cell graft. The CDR3 region is CSAQGTSGGTDTQYF. Written as DNA, the CDR3 is TGCAGCGCGCAAGGGACTAGCGGGGGCACAGATACGCAGTATTTT.